This is a list of T cell receptor beta chains from one sample in a study of beta chain features in type 1 diabetes. Repertoires were generated with immunoSEQ multiplex PCR, while TCRdb's copy carries only in-frame clones and drops some. The sample carries more than 250,000 clones, approximately 14% recorded once. The sequenced sample was naive CD4+ T cells from blood. These receptors came from a young man with type 1 diabetes. CDR3s include the opening cysteine and the closing phenylalanine or tryptophan. Fields, in order: CDR3 length, J gene, V gene, CDR3 protein.

cdr3_length: 15; j_call: TRBJ2-1; v_call: TRBV5-4; cdr3_aa: CASSSGGGLYNEQFF
cdr3_length: 18; j_call: TRBJ2-2; v_call: TRBV11-1; cdr3_aa: CASSSTSQWDSNTGELFF
cdr3_length: 14; j_call: TRBJ1-2; v_call: TRBV28; cdr3_aa: CASISRGFTYGYTF
cdr3_length: 11; j_call: TRBJ1-5; v_call: TRBV2; cdr3_aa: CASSGGEPQHF
cdr3_length: 16; j_call: TRBJ2-6; v_call: TRBV5-1; cdr3_aa: CASSLGPISGANVLTF
cdr3_length: 11; j_call: TRBJ2-7; v_call: TRBV10-3; cdr3_aa: CAISAGSEQYF
cdr3_length: 16; j_call: TRBJ2-2; v_call: TRBV9; cdr3_aa: CASSLAGGANTGELFF
cdr3_length: 16; j_call: TRBJ1-2; v_call: TRBV4-2; cdr3_aa: CASSQYTTGDNYGYTF
cdr3_length: 14; j_call: TRBJ2-5; v_call: TRBV4-2; cdr3_aa: CASSQEDSLGTQYF
cdr3_length: 17; j_call: TRBJ1-1; v_call: TRBV7-8; cdr3_aa: CASSPRFRDRDATEAFF
cdr3_length: 15; j_call: TRBJ2-1; v_call: TRBV5-4; cdr3_aa: CASSLGGTSLNEQFF
cdr3_length: 14; j_call: TRBJ1-5; v_call: TRBV15; cdr3_aa: CATSREEENQPQHF
cdr3_length: 12; j_call: TRBJ1-1; v_call: TRBV10-3; cdr3_aa: CAVLGGGSEAFF
cdr3_length: 16; j_call: TRBJ1-1; v_call: TRBV29-1; cdr3_aa: CSVEDIQIYMNTEAFF
cdr3_length: 14; j_call: TRBJ2-5; v_call: TRBV7-9; cdr3_aa: CASSTHAAGETQYF
cdr3_length: 14; j_call: TRBJ2-3; v_call: TRBV18; cdr3_aa: CASSPTGGTDTQYF
cdr3_length: 14; j_call: TRBJ2-5; v_call: TRBV7-2; cdr3_aa: CASSLGPDGETQYF
cdr3_length: 14; j_call: TRBJ2-2; v_call: TRBV2; cdr3_aa: CASTREGGNGELFF
cdr3_length: 16; j_call: TRBJ2-7; v_call: TRBV5-4; cdr3_aa: CASSRDGLASPYEQYF
cdr3_length: 14; j_call: TRBJ2-7; v_call: TRBV6-6; cdr3_aa: CASSYRQGVYEQYF
cdr3_length: 14; j_call: TRBJ2-1; v_call: TRBV5-1; cdr3_aa: CASSSSGRSNEQFF
cdr3_length: 16; j_call: TRBJ2-5; v_call: TRBV7-6; cdr3_aa: CASSLRLGQASGTQYF
cdr3_length: 14; j_call: TRBJ1-5; v_call: TRBV7-9; cdr3_aa: CASSFGQGNQPQHF
cdr3_length: 16; j_call: TRBJ2-5; v_call: TRBV5-1; cdr3_aa: CASSLALAGRLETQYF
cdr3_length: 13; j_call: TRBJ1-4; v_call: TRBV9; cdr3_aa: CASSLDSSEKLFF
cdr3_length: 13; j_call: TRBJ2-7; v_call: TRBV13; cdr3_aa: CASSLTGGYEQYF
cdr3_length: 15; j_call: TRBJ1-2; v_call: TRBV18; cdr3_aa: CASSPPGTGPGGYTF
cdr3_length: 13; j_call: TRBJ1-1; v_call: TRBV29-1; cdr3_aa: CSGSIRGNTEAFF
cdr3_length: 13; j_call: TRBJ2-3; v_call: TRBV7-9; cdr3_aa: CASTGLGPDTQYF
cdr3_length: 16; j_call: TRBJ2-5; v_call: TRBV5-4; cdr3_aa: CASSSNPGLIKETQYF
cdr3_length: 14; j_call: TRBJ2-2; v_call: TRBV7-2; cdr3_aa: CASSLATGYMELFF
cdr3_length: 15; j_call: TRBJ2-1; v_call: TRBV19; cdr3_aa: CASRLSGSSYNEQFF
cdr3_length: 15; j_call: TRBJ2-6; v_call: TRBV7-2; cdr3_aa: CASSRGSSGANVLTF
cdr3_length: 14; j_call: TRBJ2-7; v_call: TRBV7-9; cdr3_aa: CASSSGLGWYEQYF
cdr3_length: 14; j_call: TRBJ1-2; v_call: TRBV5-1; cdr3_aa: CASSRGGADYGYTF
cdr3_length: 19; j_call: TRBJ1-5; v_call: TRBV5-6; cdr3_aa: CASSFFGTGLLSGHQPQHF
cdr3_length: 16; j_call: TRBJ1-1; v_call: TRBV4-1; cdr3_aa: CASSQDLRGYDTEAFF